Listed below are T cell receptor beta chains from one sample, sequenced in a study of vaccination effects on CD4 cells after COVID-19. These receptors' antigens are unknown. Repertoires were generated with immunoSEQ multiplex PCR, while TCRdb's copy carries only in-frame clones and drops some. The sample records approximately 30,000 clones, about four fifths being singletons. The starting material was CD4+ T cells from PBMCs cultured with HCoV-NL63 spike peptides, obtained after COVID-19 vaccination. These TCRs come from a human donor who received a COVID-19 vaccine. Some clones in this sample may be carry-over from other donors' samples. The CDR3 runs from the conserved cysteine through the conserved F or W. D genes are given only for firm matches. Only part of the rows carry a size: once, few, many, or a class if the clone is expanded.

V gene: TRBV30; D gene: -; J gene: TRBJ1-1; clone size: once; CDR3 protein: CAWSVRKTEAFF; CDR3 DNA: TGTGCCTGGAGTGTGAGGAAGACTGAAGCTTTCTTT
V gene: TRBV19; D gene: TRBD1; J gene: TRBJ2-3; clone size: -; CDR3 protein: CASSSRDRGDTQYF; CDR3 DNA: TGTGCCAGTAGTTCCCGGGACAGGGGAGATACGCAGTATTTT
V gene: TRBV12-5; D gene: -; J gene: TRBJ1-1; clone size: -; CDR3 protein: CASRSGENTEAFF; CDR3 DNA: TGTGCTAGTCGCTCGGGGGAGAACACTGAAGCTTTCTTT
V gene: TRBV10-1; D gene: TRBD1; J gene: TRBJ1-1; clone size: -; CDR3 protein: CASRQGLANTEAFF; CDR3 DNA: TGCGCCAGCCGACAGGGTCTCGCGAACACTGAAGCTTTCTTT
V gene: TRBV9; D gene: -; J gene: TRBJ1-5; clone size: -; CDR3 protein: CASKGGDGNQPQHF; CDR3 DNA: TGTGCCAGCAAAGGAGGGGATGGGAATCAGCCCCAGCATTTT
V gene: TRBV12-5; D gene: TRBD2; J gene: TRBJ2-5; clone size: -; CDR3 protein: CASGPRGGGETQYF; CDR3 DNA: TGTGCTAGTGGGCCTCGGGGCGGGGGGGAGACCCAGTACTTC
V gene: TRBV3-1/TRBV3-2; D gene: -; J gene: TRBJ2-5; clone size: once; CDR3 protein: CASSQGGETQYF; CDR3 DNA: TGTGCCAGCAGCCAAGGAGGAGAGACCCAGTACTTC
V gene: TRBV5-6; D gene: -; J gene: TRBJ1-1; clone size: -; CDR3 protein: CASSLGTETEAFF; CDR3 DNA: TGTGCCAGCAGCTTAGGGACTGAGACTGAAGCTTTCTTT
V gene: TRBV5-1; D gene: TRBD2; J gene: TRBJ2-2; clone size: -; CDR3 protein: CASTNSFPGLAGGYTGELFF; CDR3 DNA: TGCGCCAGCACCAACAGTTTTCCGGGACTAGCGGGGGGATACACCGGGGAGCTGTTTTTT
V gene: TRBV4-3; D gene: TRBD2; J gene: TRBJ2-5; clone size: few; CDR3 protein: CASSLSPGTGAGETQYF; CDR3 DNA: TGCGCCAGCAGCCTCAGCCCAGGAACAGGAGCGGGGGAGACCCAGTACTTC
V gene: TRBV4-1; D gene: TRBD1; J gene: TRBJ2-6; clone size: -; CDR3 protein: CASSHLQGTGPDSGANVLTF; CDR3 DNA: TGCGCCAGCAGCCACCTACAGGGGACAGGCCCTGACTCTGGGGCCAACGTCCTGACTTTC
V gene: TRBV6-6; D gene: TRBD1; J gene: TRBJ2-2; clone size: once; CDR3 protein: CASSRIGQGPGELFF; CDR3 DNA: TGTGCCAGCAGCCGTATTGGACAGGGTCCCGGGGAGCTGTTTTTT
V gene: TRBV5-6; D gene: -; J gene: TRBJ2-3; clone size: -; CDR3 protein: CASSPASGSTDTQYF; CDR3 DNA: TGTGCCAGCAGCCCAGCAAGCGGGAGCACAGATACGCAGTATTTT
V gene: TRBV19; D gene: -; J gene: TRBJ1-4; clone size: -; CDR3 protein: CASTRKGTTNEKLFF; CDR3 DNA: TGTGCCAGTACCCGAAAGGGAACAACTAATGAAAAACTGTTTTTT
V gene: TRBV6-5; D gene: -; J gene: TRBJ1-5; clone size: -; CDR3 protein: CASQGQGKVQPQHF; CDR3 DNA: TGTGCCTCCCAGGGGCAAGGGAAGGTTCAGCCCCAGCATTTT
V gene: TRBV28; D gene: -; J gene: TRBJ1-1; clone size: -; CDR3 protein: CASSFRQERSEAFF; CDR3 DNA: TGTGCCAGCAGTTTCCGACAGGAAAGGTCTGAAGCTTTCTTT
V gene: TRBV23-1; D gene: TRBD1; J gene: TRBJ2-7; clone size: -; CDR3 protein: CASSSSRGRGFGHNPYEQYF; CDR3 DNA: TGCGCCAGCAGTAGCTCAAGGGGGCGCGGGTTTGGTCATAACCCCTACGAGCAGTACTTC
V gene: TRBV4-1; D gene: -; J gene: TRBJ1-2; clone size: once; CDR3 protein: CASSQDQGTLGYTF; CDR3 DNA: TGCGCCAGCAGCCAAGATCAGGGGACCCTTGGCTACACCTTC
V gene: TRBV7-9; D gene: -; J gene: TRBJ2-1; clone size: -; CDR3 protein: CASSFSVEQFF; CDR3 DNA: TGTGCCAGCAGCTTTTCCGTTGAGCAGTTCTTC
V gene: TRBV11-1; D gene: TRBD2; J gene: TRBJ2-5; clone size: -; CDR3 protein: CASSSSGASGETQYF; CDR3 DNA: TGTGCCAGCAGCTCCTCTGGGGCTAGCGGAGAGACCCAGTACTTC
V gene: TRBV10-3; D gene: -; J gene: TRBJ2-5; clone size: -; CDR3 protein: CAISTGDETQYF; CDR3 DNA: TGTGCCATCAGCACCGGTGACGAGACCCAGTACTTC
V gene: TRBV2; D gene: -; J gene: TRBJ2-5; clone size: -; CDR3 protein: CASRSKTQYF; CDR3 DNA: TGTGCCAGCAGATCGAAGACCCAGTACTTC
V gene: TRBV5-1; D gene: -; J gene: TRBJ1-5; clone size: -; CDR3 protein: CASSEGNGNQPQHF; CDR3 DNA: TGCGCCAGCAGCGAGGGGAACGGCAATCAGCCCCAGCATTTT
V gene: TRBV18; D gene: -; J gene: TRBJ1-4; clone size: -; CDR3 protein: CASSPGVSTNEKLFF; CDR3 DNA: TGTGCCAGCTCCCCCGGTGTCTCAACTAATGAAAAACTGTTTTTT
V gene: TRBV9; D gene: TRBD1; J gene: TRBJ1-3; clone size: -; CDR3 protein: CASSGQGALGNTIYF; CDR3 DNA: TGTGCCAGCAGCGGACAGGGAGCCTTAGGAAACACCATATATTTT
V gene: TRBV6-5; D gene: -; J gene: TRBJ2-5; clone size: -; CDR3 protein: CASTRGPWETQYF; CDR3 DNA: TGTGCCAGCACCCGGGGACCTTGGGAGACCCAGTACTTC
V gene: TRBV6-5; D gene: -; J gene: TRBJ1-1; clone size: -; CDR3 protein: CASRDINRDTEAFF; CDR3 DNA: TGTGCCAGCAGGGACATTAATAGGGATACTGAAGCTTTCTTT
V gene: TRBV5-1; D gene: -; J gene: TRBJ1-2; clone size: -; CDR3 protein: CASSLTSPATNGYTF; CDR3 DNA: TGCGCCAGCAGCTTAACTTCCCCTGCTACTAATGGCTACACCTTC
V gene: TRBV9; D gene: TRBD2; J gene: TRBJ2-1; clone size: -; CDR3 protein: CASSAGGGSSYNEQFF; CDR3 DNA: TGTGCCAGCAGCGCCGGGGGGGGAAGCTCCTACAATGAGCAGTTCTTC
V gene: TRBV6-2/TRBV6-3; D gene: -; J gene: TRBJ1-6; clone size: few; CDR3 protein: CASSYVGGMGSPLHF; CDR3 DNA: TGTGCCAGCAGTTACGTCGGGGGCATGGGGTCACCCCTCCACTTT
V gene: TRBV3-1/TRBV3-2; D gene: -; J gene: TRBJ1-4; clone size: -; CDR3 protein: CASSPSGGTGEKLFF; CDR3 DNA: TGTGCCAGCAGCCCAAGCGGAGGGACGGGAGAAAAACTGTTTTTT
V gene: TRBV19; D gene: TRBD1; J gene: TRBJ1-5; clone size: -; CDR3 protein: CASSTGGQGSQPQHF; CDR3 DNA: TGTGCCAGTAGTACCGGGGGACAGGGGAGTCAGCCCCAGCATTTT
V gene: TRBV27; D gene: -; J gene: TRBJ1-5; clone size: -; CDR3 protein: CASSLNRDNQPQHF; CDR3 DNA: TGTGCCAGCAGCTTAAACAGGGACAATCAGCCCCAGCATTTT
V gene: TRBV5-6; D gene: -; J gene: TRBJ2-1; clone size: -; CDR3 protein: CASSTDRMLYNEQFF; CDR3 DNA: TGTGCCAGCAGCACCGACAGGATGTTGTACAATGAGCAGTTCTTC
V gene: TRBV2; D gene: -; J gene: TRBJ1-1; clone size: -; CDR3 protein: CASSEWDVKAFF; CDR3 DNA: TGTGCCAGCAGTGAATGGGACGTAAAAGCTTTCTTT
V gene: TRBV18; D gene: -; J gene: TRBJ1-5; clone size: -; CDR3 protein: CASSPQGREPQHF; CDR3 DNA: TGTGCCAGCTCACCGCAGGGGAGGGAGCCCCAGCATTTT
V gene: TRBV2; D gene: -; J gene: TRBJ2-3; clone size: few; CDR3 protein: CASRQQPTDTQYF; CDR3 DNA: TGTGCCAGCAGGCAGCAGCCGACAGATACGCAGTATTTT
V gene: TRBV7-8; D gene: -; J gene: TRBJ2-3; clone size: -; CDR3 protein: CASNRLVNTDTQYF; CDR3 DNA: TGTGCCAGCAACCGACTGGTAAACACAGATACGCAGTATTTT
V gene: TRBV24-1; D gene: TRBD2; J gene: TRBJ2-3; clone size: -; CDR3 protein: CATSDSAGGGTDTQYF; CDR3 DNA: TGTGCCACCAGTGATTCCGCGGGGGGTGGAACAGATACGCAGTATTTT
V gene: TRBV7-2; D gene: TRBD1; J gene: TRBJ1-3; clone size: -; CDR3 protein: CAALGTGGGDGGNTIYF; CDR3 DNA: TGTGCCGCGCTGGGGACAGGAGGAGGTGATGGGGGAAACACCATATATTTT
V gene: TRBV19; D gene: -; J gene: TRBJ2-5; clone size: -; CDR3 protein: CASRGNNQETQYF; CDR3 DNA: TGTGCCAGTAGGGGAAATAATCAAGAGACCCAGTACTTC
V gene: TRBV5-6; D gene: -; J gene: TRBJ1-5; clone size: -; CDR3 protein: CASSRNGQNNQPQHF; CDR3 DNA: TGTGCCAGCAGCCGCAATGGACAGAACAATCAGCCCCAGCATTTT
V gene: TRBV5-1; D gene: -; J gene: TRBJ1-1; clone size: -; CDR3 protein: CASSLGQGTEEAFF; CDR3 DNA: TGCGCCAGCAGCTTGGGTCAGGGGACCGAAGAAGCTTTCTTT
V gene: TRBV27; D gene: TRBD2; J gene: TRBJ2-3; clone size: -; CDR3 protein: CASSYERERTDTQYF; CDR3 DNA: TGTGCCAGCAGTTACGAGCGGGAACGCACAGATACGCAGTATTTT
V gene: TRBV6-2/TRBV6-3; D gene: -; J gene: TRBJ2-5; clone size: -; CDR3 protein: CASSDPGPTTQYF; CDR3 DNA: TGTGCCAGCAGTGATCCGGGACCAACGACCCAGTACTTC
V gene: TRBV7-3; D gene: -; J gene: TRBJ1-1; clone size: -; CDR3 protein: CASSRGGPSTEAFF; CDR3 DNA: TGTGCCAGCAGCAGGGGTGGTCCGAGCACTGAAGCTTTCTTT
V gene: TRBV30; D gene: -; J gene: TRBJ1-2; clone size: -; CDR3 protein: CAWAQTKGYTF; CDR3 DNA: TGTGCCTGGGCACAGACGAAGGGCTACACCTTC